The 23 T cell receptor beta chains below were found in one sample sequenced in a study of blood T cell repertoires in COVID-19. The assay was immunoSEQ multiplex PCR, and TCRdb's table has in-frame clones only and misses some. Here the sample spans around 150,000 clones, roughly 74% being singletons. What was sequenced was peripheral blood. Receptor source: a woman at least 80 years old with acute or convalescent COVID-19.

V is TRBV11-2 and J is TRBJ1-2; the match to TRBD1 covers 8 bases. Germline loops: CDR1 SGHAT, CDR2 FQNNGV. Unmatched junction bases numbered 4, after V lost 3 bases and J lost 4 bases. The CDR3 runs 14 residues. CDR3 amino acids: CASSLGTGVYGYTF. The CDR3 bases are TGTGCCAGCAGCTTGGGGACAGGTGTCTATGGCTACACCTTC.

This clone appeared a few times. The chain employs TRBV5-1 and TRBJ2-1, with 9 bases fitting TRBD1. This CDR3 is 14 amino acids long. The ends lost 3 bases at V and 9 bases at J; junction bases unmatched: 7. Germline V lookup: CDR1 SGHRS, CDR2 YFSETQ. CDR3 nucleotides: TGCGCCAGCAGCTCCACAGGGGGCCGAGGTGAGCAGTTCTTC. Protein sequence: CASSSTGGRGEQFF.

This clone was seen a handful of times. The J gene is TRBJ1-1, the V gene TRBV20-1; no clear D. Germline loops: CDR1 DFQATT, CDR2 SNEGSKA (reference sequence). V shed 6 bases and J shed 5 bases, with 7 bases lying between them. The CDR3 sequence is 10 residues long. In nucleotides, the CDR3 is TGCAGTGCCCCAAATACTGAAGCTTTCTTT. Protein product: CSAPNTEAFF.

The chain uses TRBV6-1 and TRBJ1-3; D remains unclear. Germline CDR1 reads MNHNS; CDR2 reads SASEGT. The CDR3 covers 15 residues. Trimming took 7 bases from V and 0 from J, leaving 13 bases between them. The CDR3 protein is CASMVDTVSGNTIYF. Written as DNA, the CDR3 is TGTGCCAGCATGGTAGACACCGTCTCTGGAAACACCATATATTTT.

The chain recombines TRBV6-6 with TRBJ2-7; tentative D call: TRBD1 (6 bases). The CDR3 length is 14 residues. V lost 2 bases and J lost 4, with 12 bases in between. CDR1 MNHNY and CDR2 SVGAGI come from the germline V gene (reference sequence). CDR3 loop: CASSYDYRDYEQYF. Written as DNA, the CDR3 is TGTGCCAGCAGTTACGACTACAGGGATTACGAGCAGTACTTC.

CDR3 region: CASSPTGQGSNEKLFF. CDR3 bases: TGTGCCAGCAGCCCCACTGGACAGGGGTCTAATGAAAAACTGTTTTTT. The rearrangement uses TRBV3-1 (or the pseudogene TRBV3-2) and TRBJ1-4; 9 nucleotides align to TRBD1. The germline CDR1 and CDR2 sequences are LGHDT and YNNKEL (reference sequence). With V trimmed by 4 bases and J by 3 bases, 6 bases remained unmatched. This CDR3 has 16 residues.

The CDR3 region is CASSAGSPGEDTQYF. The CDR3 coding sequence is TGTGCCAGCAGTGCAGGGTCTCCCGGTGAGGATACGCAGTATTTT. V and J are TRBV7-9 and TRBJ2-3; TRBD1 might be the D (5 bases). The germline gives CDR1 SEHNR, CDR2 FQNEAQ (reference sequence). The CDR3 spans 15 residues. With 6 bases removed from V and 6 bases from J, the gap between germline ends came to 19 bases.

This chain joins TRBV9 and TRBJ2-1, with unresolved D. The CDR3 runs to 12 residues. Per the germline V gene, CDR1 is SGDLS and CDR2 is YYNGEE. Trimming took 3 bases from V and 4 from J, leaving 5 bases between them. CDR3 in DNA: TGTGCCAGCAGCGACCAGTACAATGAGCAGTTCTTC. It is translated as CASSDQYNEQFF.

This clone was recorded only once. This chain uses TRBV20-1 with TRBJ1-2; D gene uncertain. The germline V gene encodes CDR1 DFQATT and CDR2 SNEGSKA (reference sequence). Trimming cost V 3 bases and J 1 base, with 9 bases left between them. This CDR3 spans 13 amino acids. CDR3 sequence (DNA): TGCAGTGCTAGTCTAGGCAGTAACTATGGCTACACCTTC. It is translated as CSASLGSNYGYTF.

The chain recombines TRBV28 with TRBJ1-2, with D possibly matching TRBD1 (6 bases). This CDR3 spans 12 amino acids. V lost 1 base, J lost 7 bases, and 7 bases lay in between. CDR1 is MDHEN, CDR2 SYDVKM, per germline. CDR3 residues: CASSLLGGGYTF. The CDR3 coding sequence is TGTGCCAGCAGTTTATTAGGGGGTGGCTACACCTTC.

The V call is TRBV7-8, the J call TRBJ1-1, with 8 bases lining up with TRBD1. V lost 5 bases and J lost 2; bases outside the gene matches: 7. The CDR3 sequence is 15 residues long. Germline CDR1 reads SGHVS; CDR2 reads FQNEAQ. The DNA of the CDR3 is TGTGCCAGCAGCACGAGACAGGGGCGAAACACTGAAGCTTTCTTT. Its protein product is CASSTRQGRNTEAFF.

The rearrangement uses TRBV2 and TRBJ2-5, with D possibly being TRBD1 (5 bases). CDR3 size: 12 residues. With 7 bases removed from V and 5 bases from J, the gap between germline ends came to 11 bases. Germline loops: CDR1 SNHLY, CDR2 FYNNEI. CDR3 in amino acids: CASNKGQETQYF. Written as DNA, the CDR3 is TGTGCCAGCAACAAGGGGCAGGAGACCCAGTACTTC.

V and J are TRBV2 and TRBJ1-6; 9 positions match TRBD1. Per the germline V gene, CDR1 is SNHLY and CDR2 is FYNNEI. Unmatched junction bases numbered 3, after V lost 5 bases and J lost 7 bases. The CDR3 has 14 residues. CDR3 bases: TGTGCCAGCAGTTTTGACAGGGGGAATTCACCCCTCCACTTT. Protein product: CASSFDRGNSPLHF.

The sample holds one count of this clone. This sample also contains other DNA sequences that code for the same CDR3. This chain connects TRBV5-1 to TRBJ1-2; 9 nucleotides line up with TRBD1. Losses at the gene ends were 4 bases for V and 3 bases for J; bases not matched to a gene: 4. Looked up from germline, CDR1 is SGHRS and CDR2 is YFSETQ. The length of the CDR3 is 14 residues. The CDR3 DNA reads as TGCGCCAGCAGCGAGGACAGGGGAGACTATGGCTACACCTTC. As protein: CASSEDRGDYGYTF.

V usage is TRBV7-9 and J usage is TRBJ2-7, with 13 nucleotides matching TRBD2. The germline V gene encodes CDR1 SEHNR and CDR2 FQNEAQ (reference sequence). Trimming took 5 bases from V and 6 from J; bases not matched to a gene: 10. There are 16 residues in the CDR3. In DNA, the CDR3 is TGTGCCAGCAGCAAGTCCGGGACTAGCGGGATTGGCGAGCAGTACTTC. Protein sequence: CASSKSGTSGIGEQYF.

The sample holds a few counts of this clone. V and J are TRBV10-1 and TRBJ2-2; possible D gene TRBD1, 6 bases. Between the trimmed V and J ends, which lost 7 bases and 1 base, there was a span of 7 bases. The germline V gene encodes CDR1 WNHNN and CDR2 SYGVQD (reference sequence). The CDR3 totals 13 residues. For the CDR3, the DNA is TGCGCCAGCAAACAGGGGAACACCGGGGAGCTGTTTTTT. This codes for CASKQGNTGELFF.

The CDR3 bases are TGCGCCAGCAGCTTGGATTCCTTCGGTGGATTATTGCGGGTTAAGAGACCTACGCAGTATTTT. Translation: CASSLDSFGGLLRVKRPTQYF. J is TRBJ2-3 and V is TRBV5-1; possible D gene TRBD2, 5 bases. Per germline, CDR1 SGHRS and CDR2 YFSETQ. The CDR3 has 21 amino acids. Between the trimmed V and J ends, which lost 0 bases and 8 bases, there was a span of 34 bases.

DNA of the CDR3: TGCGCCAGCAGCCAAGGGGGGAGGGCCTTGAGCGAGCAGTACTTC. This sequence encodes CASSQGGRALSEQYF. The chain employs TRBV4-1 and TRBJ2-7, with TRBD2 identical over 7 bases. The germline V gene has CDR1 MGHRA and CDR2 YSYEKL. J gave up 6 bases and V 1 base, and 9 bases lay outside the gene matches. CDR3 length equals 15 residues.

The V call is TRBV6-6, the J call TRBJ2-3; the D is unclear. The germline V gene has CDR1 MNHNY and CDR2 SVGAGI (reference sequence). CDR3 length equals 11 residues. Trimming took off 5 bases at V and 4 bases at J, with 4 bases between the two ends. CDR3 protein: CASSVSDTQYF. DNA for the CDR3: TGTGCCAGCAGTGTCTCAGATACGCAGTATTTT.

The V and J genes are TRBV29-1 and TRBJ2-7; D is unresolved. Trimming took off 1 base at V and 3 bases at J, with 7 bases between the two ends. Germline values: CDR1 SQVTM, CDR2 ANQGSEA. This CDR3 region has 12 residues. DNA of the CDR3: TGCAGCGTTGAAGGCGGCTACTACGAGCAGTACTTC. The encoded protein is CSVEGGYYEQYF.

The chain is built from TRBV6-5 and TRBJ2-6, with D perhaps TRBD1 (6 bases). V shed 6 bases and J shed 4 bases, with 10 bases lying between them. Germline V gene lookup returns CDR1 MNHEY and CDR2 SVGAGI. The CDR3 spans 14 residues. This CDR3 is CASSPTGGANVLTF. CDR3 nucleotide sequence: TGTGCCAGCAGCCCGACAGGAGGGGCCAACGTCCTGACTTTC.

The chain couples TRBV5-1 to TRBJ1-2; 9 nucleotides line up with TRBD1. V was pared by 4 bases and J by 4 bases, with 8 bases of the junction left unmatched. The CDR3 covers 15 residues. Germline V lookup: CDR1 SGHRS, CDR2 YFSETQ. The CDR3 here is CASSRGTGRVYGYTF. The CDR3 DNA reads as TGCGCCAGCAGCCGCGGGACAGGGCGTGTCTATGGCTACACCTTC.

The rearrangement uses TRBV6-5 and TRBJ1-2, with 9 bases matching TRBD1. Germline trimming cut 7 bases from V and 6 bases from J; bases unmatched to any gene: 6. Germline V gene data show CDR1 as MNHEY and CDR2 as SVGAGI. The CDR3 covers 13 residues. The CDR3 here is CASILQGANGYTF. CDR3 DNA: TGTGCCAGCATACTACAGGGGGCGAATGGCTACACCTTC.